This TCR beta chain was documented in a study of cytomegalovirus exposure and HLA in healthy donors. In the study overall: The same platform as the roughly 700 first-cohort repertoires was used for the roughly 130 validation repertoires, a later analysis reported. General study results and limits: Associated with cytomegalovirus, according to the listing, were around 160 TCR beta chains.

For this clone: As yet, its antigen is unknown.

Produced via immunoSEQ multiplex PCR; TCRdb's table is partial and in-frame only. This sample has fewer than 300,000 clones, with roughly 90% found just once. This clonotype originated in a woman aged 18-35 years in good health and CMV-seronegative. Input material: PBMCs.

CDR3 bases: TGTGCCAGCAGTTACGGGACAGGGTCTCGCACTGAAGCTTTCTTT. Its protein is CASSYGTGSRTEAFF. This chain uses TRBV6-5 with TRBJ1-1, with TRBD1 identical over 9 bases. The CDR3 has 15 residues. Germline assignment: CDR1 MNHEY and CDR2 SVGAGI. The trim removed 2 bases at V and 4 bases at J, leaving 5 bases unmatched.